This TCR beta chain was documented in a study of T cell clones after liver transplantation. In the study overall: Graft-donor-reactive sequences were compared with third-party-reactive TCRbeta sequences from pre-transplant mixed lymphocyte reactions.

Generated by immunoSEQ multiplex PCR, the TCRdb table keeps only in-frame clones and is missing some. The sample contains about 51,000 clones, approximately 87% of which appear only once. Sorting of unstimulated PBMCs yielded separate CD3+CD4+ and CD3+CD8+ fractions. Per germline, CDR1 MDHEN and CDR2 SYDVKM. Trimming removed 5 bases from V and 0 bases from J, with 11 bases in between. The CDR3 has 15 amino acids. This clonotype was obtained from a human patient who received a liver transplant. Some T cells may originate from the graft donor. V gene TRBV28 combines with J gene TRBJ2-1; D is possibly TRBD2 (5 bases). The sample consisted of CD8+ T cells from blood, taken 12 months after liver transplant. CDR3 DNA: TGTGCCAGCAGTAAGCGGCCCACCTCCTACAATGAGCAGTTCTTC. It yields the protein CASSKRPTSYNEQFF.